The clone carrying this T cell receptor (beta chain) was detected only a few times. Antigen specificity is unknown. These data are taken from a study of T-cell memory formation after mild COVID-19. Across the whole study: Clusters were largely donor specific. General observations from the study: The CD4+ clones that contracted clustered mainly within CM and EM, and the CD8+ clones concentrated in EMRA. Contracting clones, day 15 to 85, had balanced CD4/CD8, and later expanders favored CD4+.

This CDR3 is 16 amino acids long. Germline V gene lookup returns CDR1 LNHNV and CDR2 YYDKDF (reference sequence). The V and J ends lost 5 bases and 0 bases, in that order; junction bases with no gene match: 8. 5'RACE with constant-segment primers built TCRalpha and TCRbeta cDNA libraries with UMIs. TCRdb recomputed calls from the 5' RACE reads with MiXCR, one row per CDR3 protein. Among 150,000 to 200,000 distinct CDR3 sequences listed, about 22% were seen once. V gene TRBV15 combines with J gene TRBJ2-5; 8 bases line up with TRBD2. The source is an adult woman who had mild COVID-19 (a few samples of this study predate the infection). Cell type and time point are not known. The sample taken for sequencing was PBMCs or a T cell subset sorted from them (not recorded which). The CDR3 region is CATSSRRGGYQETQYF. DNA for the CDR3: TGTGCCACCAGCTCGCGGCGCGGGGGGTACCAAGAGACCCAGTACTTC.